These 3 T cell receptor beta chains share one sample of origin, sequenced in a study of cytotoxic CD8 clonotypes in ibrutinib-treated CLL. Sequenced by immunoSEQ multiplex PCR; TCRdb stores in-frame clones only, minus some. This sample has over 65,000 clones, with roughly two thirds found just once. Sequencing used PBMCs, obtained after 12 months of ibrutinib treatment. All receptors derive from a human donor with chronic lymphocytic leukemia.

In this sample, this clone turned up a few times. The CDR3 region is CASSLPPPTNTGELFF. In DNA, the CDR3 is TGTGCCAGCAGTTTACCACCCCCGACGAACACCGGGGAGCTGTTTTTT. The chain has TRBV28 and TRBJ2-2; D is unclear. This CDR3 is 16 amino acids long. V was pared by 2 bases and J by 0 bases, with 10 bases between. The germline V gene encodes CDR1 MDHEN and CDR2 SYDVKM.

The chain links TRBV5-4 to TRBJ1-2; 9 nucleotides line up with TRBD1. This CDR3 comprises 15 residues. Germline assignment: CDR1 SGHNT and CDR2 YYREEE (reference sequence). Losses at the gene ends were 7 bases for V and 6 bases for J; bases not matched to a gene: 13. The CDR3 sequence: CASGPPGQGGDGYTF. The CDR3, as DNA: TGTGCCAGCGGACCTCCGGGACAGGGAGGAGATGGCTACACCTTC. Filled out from reference TRBV5-4 and TRBJ1-2, the complete variable domain reads ETGVTQSPTHLIKTRGQQVTLRCSSQSGHNTVSWYQQALGQGPQFIFQYYREEENGRGNFPPRFSGLQFPNYSSELNVNALELDDSALYLCASGPPGQGGDGYTFGSGTRLTVV.

The J gene is TRBJ1-6, the V gene TRBV30; D not certain. The ends were cut back, 1 base at V and 6 bases at J, with 4 bases in the middle. The CDR3 is 12 amino acids. The germline V gene encodes CDR1 GTSNPN and CDR2 SVGIG (reference sequence). The CDR3 nucleotides read TGTGCCTGGAGTGCCAGTAATTCACCCCTCCACTTT. Encoded protein: CAWSASNSPLHF.